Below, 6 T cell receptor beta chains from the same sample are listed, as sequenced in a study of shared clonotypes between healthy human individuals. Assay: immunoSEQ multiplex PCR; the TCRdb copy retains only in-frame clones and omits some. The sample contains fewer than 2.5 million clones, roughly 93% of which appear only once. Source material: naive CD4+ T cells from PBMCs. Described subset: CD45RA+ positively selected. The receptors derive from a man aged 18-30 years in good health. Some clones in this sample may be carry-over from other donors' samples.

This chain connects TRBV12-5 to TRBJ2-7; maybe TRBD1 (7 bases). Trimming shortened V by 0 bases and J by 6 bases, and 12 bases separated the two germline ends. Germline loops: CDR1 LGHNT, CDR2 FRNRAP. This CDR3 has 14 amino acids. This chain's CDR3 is CASGLVEGAREQYF. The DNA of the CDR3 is TGTGCTAGTGGTTTGGTGGAGGGGGCGCGCGAGCAGTACTTC.

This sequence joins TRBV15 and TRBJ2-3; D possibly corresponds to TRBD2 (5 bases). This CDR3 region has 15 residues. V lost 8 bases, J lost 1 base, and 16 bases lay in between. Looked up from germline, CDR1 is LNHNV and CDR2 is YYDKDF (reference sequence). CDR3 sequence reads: CATSLEALRTDTQYF. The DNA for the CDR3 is TGTGCCACCTCATTGGAGGCCCTCCGCACAGATACGCAGTATTTT.

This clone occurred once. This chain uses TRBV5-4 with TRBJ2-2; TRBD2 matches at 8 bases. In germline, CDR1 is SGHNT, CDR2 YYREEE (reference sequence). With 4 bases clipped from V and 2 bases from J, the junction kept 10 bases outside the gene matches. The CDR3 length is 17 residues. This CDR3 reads CASSHAPGRGNTGELFF. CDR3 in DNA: TGTGCCAGCAGCCATGCACCCGGGAGGGGTAACACCGGGGAGCTGTTTTTT.

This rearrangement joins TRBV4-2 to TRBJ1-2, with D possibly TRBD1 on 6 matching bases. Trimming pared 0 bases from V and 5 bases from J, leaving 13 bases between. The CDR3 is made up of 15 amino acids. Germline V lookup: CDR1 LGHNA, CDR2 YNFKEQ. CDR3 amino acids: CASSQEVGTMYGYTF. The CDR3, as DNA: TGTGCCAGCAGCCAAGAGGTCGGGACAATGTATGGCTACACCTTC.

CDR3 DNA: TGTGCCAGCAGGTTAACTAGCGGGATCACAGATACGCAGTATTTT. Amino acids: CASRLTSGITDTQYF. The chain recombines TRBV27 with TRBJ2-3, with 10 bases aligning to TRBD2. Germline CDR1 is MNHEY and CDR2 is SMNVEV (reference sequence). This CDR3 is 15 amino acids long. The ends lost 6 bases at V and 2 bases at J; junction bases unmatched: 5.

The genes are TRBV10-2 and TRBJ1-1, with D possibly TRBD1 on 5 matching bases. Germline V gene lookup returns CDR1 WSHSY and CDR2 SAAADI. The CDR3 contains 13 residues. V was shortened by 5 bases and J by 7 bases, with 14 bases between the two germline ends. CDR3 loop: CASSLKGSGEAFF. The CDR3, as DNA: TGCGCCAGCAGTTTAAAGGGGTCGGGTGAAGCTTTCTTT.